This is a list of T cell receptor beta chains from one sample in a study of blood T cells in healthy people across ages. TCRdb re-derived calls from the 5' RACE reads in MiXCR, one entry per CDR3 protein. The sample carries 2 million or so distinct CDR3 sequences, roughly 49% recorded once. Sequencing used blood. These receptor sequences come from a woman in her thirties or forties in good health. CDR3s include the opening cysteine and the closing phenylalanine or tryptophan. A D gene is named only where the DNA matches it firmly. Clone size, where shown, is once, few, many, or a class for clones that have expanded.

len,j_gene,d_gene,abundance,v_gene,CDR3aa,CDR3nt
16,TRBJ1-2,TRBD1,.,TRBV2,CASSERGQGALYGYTF,TGTGCCAGCAGTGAGAGAGGACAGGGGGCTTTATATGGCTACACCTTC
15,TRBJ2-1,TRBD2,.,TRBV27,CASSLIAGSYNEQFF,TGTGCCAGCAGTTTAATAGCGGGCTCCTACAATGAGCAGTTCTTC
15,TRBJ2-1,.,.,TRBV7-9,CASELGGEGYNEQFF,TGTGCCAGCGAACTAGGGGGTGAAGGTTACAATGAGCAGTTCTTC
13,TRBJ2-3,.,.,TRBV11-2,CASSNFVGSAQYF,TGTGCCAGCAGCAACTTCGTCGGGTCAGCGCAGTATTTT
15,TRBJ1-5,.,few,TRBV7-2,CASSLVSTSNQPQHF,TGTGCCAGCAGCTTAGTCAGCACGAGTAATCAGCCCCAGCATTTT
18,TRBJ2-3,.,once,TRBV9,CASSSPRGRGYNTDTQYF,TGTGCCAGCAGCTCTCCGAGGGGGCGGGGGTACAACACAGATACGCAGTATTTT
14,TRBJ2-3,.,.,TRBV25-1,CASSELSEVDTQYF,TGTGCCAGCAGTGAATTATCGGAGGTAGATACGCAGTATTTT
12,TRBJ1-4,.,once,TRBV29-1,CSVGLDNKVLFF,TGCAGCGTTGGCTTGGACAATAAGGTATTGTTTTTT
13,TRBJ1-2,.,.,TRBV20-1,CSTPVGGNYGYTF,TGCAGTACCCCGGTAGGGGGGAACTATGGCTACACCTTC
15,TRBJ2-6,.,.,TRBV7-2,CASSLDFFGANVLTF,TGTGCCAGCAGCTTAGACTTCTTTGGGGCCAACGTCCTGACTTTC
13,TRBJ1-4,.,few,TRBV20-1,CSARDPRGEKLFF,TGCAGTGCTAGAGACCCCAGGGGAGAAAAACTGTTTTTT
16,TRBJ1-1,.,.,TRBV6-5,CASSRTPVGGDTEAFF,TGTGCCAGCAGTCGAACCCCTGTTGGTGGGGACACTGAAGCTTTCTTT
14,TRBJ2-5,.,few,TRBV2,CASICQGDGETQYF,TGTGCCAGCATCTGCCAGGGCGATGGAGAGACCCAGTACTTC
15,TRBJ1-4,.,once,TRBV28,CASSRERDGNEKLFF,TGTGCCAGCAGTCGCGAACGGGACGGTAATGAAAAACTGTTTTTT
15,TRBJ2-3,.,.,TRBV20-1,CSAGRRRASTDTQYF,TGCAGTGCTGGGCGGCGGCGTGCTAGCACAGATACGCAGTATTTT
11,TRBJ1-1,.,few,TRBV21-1,CASRQLLEAFF,TGTGCCAGCAGACAGCTACTTGAAGCTTTCTTT
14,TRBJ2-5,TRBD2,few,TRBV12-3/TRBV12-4,CASTPGLASETQYF,TGTGCCAGCACCCCGGGACTAGCGTCGGAGACCCAGTACTTC
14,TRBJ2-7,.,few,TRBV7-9,CASSPGPGMSEQYF,TGTGCCAGCAGCCCGGGACCAGGGATGTCCGAGCAGTACTTC
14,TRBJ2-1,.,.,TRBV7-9,CASTLGGGPNEQFF,TGTGCCAGCACCCTAGGGGGGGGCCCCAATGAGCAGTTCTTC
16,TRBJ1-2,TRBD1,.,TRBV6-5,CASSYVGQEINYGYTF,TGTGCCAGCAGTTACGTAGGACAGGAGATTAACTATGGCTACACCTTC
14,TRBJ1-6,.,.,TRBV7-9,CASSPPGAVEPLHF,TGTGCCAGCAGCCCTCCCGGAGCGGTCGAACCCCTCCACTTT
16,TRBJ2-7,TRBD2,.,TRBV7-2,CASSLAALAGSYEQYF,TGTGCCAGCAGCTTAGCCGCGCTAGCGGGCTCCTACGAGCAGTACTTC
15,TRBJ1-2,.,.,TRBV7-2,CASGNMSGPTRGYTF,TGTGCCAGCGGTAACATGTCGGGGCCCACGAGAGGCTACACCTTC
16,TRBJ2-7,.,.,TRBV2,CASSVDRTESPYEQYF,TGTGCCAGCAGTGTGGATAGGACGGAGAGTCCCTACGAGCAGTACTTC
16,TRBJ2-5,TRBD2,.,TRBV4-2,CASSQDGAGVRETQYF,TGTGCCAGCAGCCAAGATGGGGCGGGGGTTCGGGAGACCCAGTACTTC
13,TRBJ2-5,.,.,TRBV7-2,CASSLADRNEQYF,TGTGCCAGCAGCCTTGCGGACAGAAATGAGCAGTACTTC
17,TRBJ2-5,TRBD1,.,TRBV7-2,CASSLDVGTGGRNEQYF,TGTGCCAGCAGTCTAGACGTCGGGACAGGGGGGAGGAATGAGCAGTACTTC
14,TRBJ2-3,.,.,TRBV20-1,CSARARESTDTQYF,TGCAGTGCTAGAGCACGGGAGTCCACAGATACGCAGTATTTT
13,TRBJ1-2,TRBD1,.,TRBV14,CASSRHRGNGYTF,TGTGCCAGCAGCCGCCACAGGGGTAATGGCTACACCTTC
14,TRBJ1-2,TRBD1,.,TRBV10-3,CAISEPGTAYGYTF,TGTGCCATCAGTGAGCCCGGGACAGCCTATGGCTACACCTTC
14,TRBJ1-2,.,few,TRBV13,CASSFSGVHYGYTF,TGTGCCAGCAGCTTTTCAGGGGTTCACTATGGCTACACCTTC
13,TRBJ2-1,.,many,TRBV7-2,CASSLFEGNEQFF,TGTGCCAGCAGCTTATTTGAGGGTAATGAGCAGTTCTTC
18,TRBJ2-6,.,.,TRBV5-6,CASSLLWRGSSGANVLTF,TGTGCCAGCAGCTTGCTGTGGAGGGGCAGCTCTGGGGCCAACGTCCTGACTTTC
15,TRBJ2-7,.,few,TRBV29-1,CSVEPRIPATYEQYF,TGCAGCGTTGAACCCAGAATCCCCGCAACCTACGAGCAGTACTTC
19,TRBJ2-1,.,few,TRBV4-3,CASSQEVAAGTQAYNEQFF,TGCGCCAGCAGCCAAGAGGTAGCCGCGGGTACCCAGGCCTACAATGAGCAGTTCTTC
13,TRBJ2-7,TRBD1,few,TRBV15,CATADRGHYEQYF,TGTGCCACGGCGGACAGGGGGCACTACGAGCAGTACTTC
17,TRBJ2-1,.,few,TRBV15,CATSRDLGGGELDEQFF,TGTGCCACCAGCAGAGATCTCGGAGGGGGGGAACTCGATGAGCAGTTCTTC
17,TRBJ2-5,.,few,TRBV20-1,CSADKGGRGRLEETQYF,TGCAGTGCTGACAAAGGGGGGCGCGGGAGACTGGAAGAGACCCAGTACTTC
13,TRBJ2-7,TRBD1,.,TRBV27,CASRQGQTYEQYF,TGTGCCAGCCGACAGGGGCAAACCTACGAGCAGTACTTC
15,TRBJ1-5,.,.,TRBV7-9,CASSLGKGSNQPQHF,TGTGCCAGCAGCTTAGGGAAAGGGAGCAATCAGCCCCAGCATTTT
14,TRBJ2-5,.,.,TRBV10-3,CAIRERGQQETQYF,TGTGCCATCAGGGAGCGGGGACAGCAAGAGACCCAGTACTTC
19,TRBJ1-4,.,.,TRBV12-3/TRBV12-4,CASTYAGAASLMGNEKLFF,TGTGCCAGCACCTACGCAGGGGCAGCGTCTTTGATGGGTAATGAAAAACTGTTTTTT
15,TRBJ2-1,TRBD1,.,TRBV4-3,CASSQEGRGLETQFF,TGCGCCAGCAGCCAAGAAGGCAGGGGGCTTGAGACCCAGTTCTTC
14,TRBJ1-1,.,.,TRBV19,CASSPPRTDFRAFF,TGTGCCAGTAGTCCCCCCAGGACAGACTTCAGAGCTTTCTTT
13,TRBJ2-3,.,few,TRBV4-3,CASSQDLLVTQYF,TGCGCCAGCAGCCAAGATTTACTAGTGACGCAGTATTTT
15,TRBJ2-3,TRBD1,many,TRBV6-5,CASSRQGARTDTQYF,TGTGCCAGCAGTCGTCAGGGGGCGAGGACAGATACGCAGTATTTT